Listed here are 3 T cell receptor beta chains from one sample, sequenced in a study of spatial heterogeneity in lung cancer (dated by TCRdb to the late 2010s). Results and caveats for the whole study, not just this receptor: The number of expanded intratumoral alpha and beta TCRs correlated with the tumor nonsynonymous mutation count.

No antigens are known for them. Interpreted using the paper, the time point label stands for: sample taken at primary tumor resection. Libraries were made using 5' RACE. Sequenced using a NextSeq 500. The raw public reads went through TCRdb reprocessing: fastp at Q25, MiXCR clone calling, in-frame beta chains kept. CDR3 protein sequences are deduplicated, and each keeps its most common genes and DNA. Counted in this sample were some 3,000 distinct CDR3 sequences; roughly 27% of them appeared once. 9.5% to 14% of the sample goes to the ten largest clones. Sequenced here: lung tumor tissue, sampled at surgery. These receptor sequences come from a female donor with early-stage non-small cell lung cancer.

The chain employs TRBV12-3 or TRBV12-4 and TRBJ2-2, with D unresolved. The V end was cut by 1 base, the J end by 5 bases, with 11 bases between. The CDR3 extends over 15 amino acids. CDR3 sequence (DNA): TGTGCCAGCAGTTTAGGTGGGATCAGAACCGGGGAGCTGTTTTTT. Residues: CASSLGGIRTGELFF.

The genes are TRBV2 and TRBJ2-5; D call uncertain. CDR3 size: 13 residues. Germline loops: CDR1 SNHLY, CDR2 FYNNEI. The V end lost 6 bases, the J end lost 5 bases, and 13 bases lay between the germline ends. The CDR3 sequence is CASRIDLEETQYF. The CDR3 nucleotides are TGTGCCAGCAGGATAGACTTGGAGGAGACCCAGTACTTC.

The J gene is TRBJ2-4, the V gene TRBV28; 11 nucleotides align to TRBD1. This CDR3 has 15 residues. J was trimmed by 6 bases and V by 6 bases; bases with no gene match: 7. Germline values: CDR1 MDHEN, CDR2 SYDVKM. DNA of the CDR3: TGTGCCAGCAGATCGGGACAGGGGGTCGGAAACATTCAGTACTTC. This sequence encodes CASRSGQGVGNIQYF.